This T cell receptor (beta chain) was documented in a study of CD8 T cells in ankylosing spondylitis. Whole-study results and caveats: Disease-linked clones were CD8+ and relatively rare in peripheral blood. As reported, disease-linked clones showed significant enrichment in matched ankylosing spondylitis synovial fluid. Several highly homologous variants formed a TCR beta motif that appeared characteristic of ankylosing spondylitis blood.

Germline V lookup: CDR1 SGHDN, CDR2 FVKESK. The CDR3 covers 15 residues. V was clipped by 4 bases and J by 10 bases, with 20 bases between them. About this clonotype itself: Its target is unknown.

TCRdb ran MiXCR on the 5' RACE reads and lists one entry per CDR3 protein. The repertoire has 670,000 or so distinct CDR3 sequences, over 15% of them found once; the top ten carry 15% to 20%. The sequence derives from a male donor with ankylosing spondylitis. The V gene is TRBV14, the J gene TRBJ2-1; D is possibly TRBD2 (6 bases). The sequenced sample consisted of blood, either unsorted or a sorted T cell fraction (not recorded which). CDR3 in amino acids: CASSPLLAVRLEQFF. Written as DNA, the CDR3 is TGTGCCAGCAGCCCGTTATTAGCGGTTCGGCTGGAGCAGTTCTTC.